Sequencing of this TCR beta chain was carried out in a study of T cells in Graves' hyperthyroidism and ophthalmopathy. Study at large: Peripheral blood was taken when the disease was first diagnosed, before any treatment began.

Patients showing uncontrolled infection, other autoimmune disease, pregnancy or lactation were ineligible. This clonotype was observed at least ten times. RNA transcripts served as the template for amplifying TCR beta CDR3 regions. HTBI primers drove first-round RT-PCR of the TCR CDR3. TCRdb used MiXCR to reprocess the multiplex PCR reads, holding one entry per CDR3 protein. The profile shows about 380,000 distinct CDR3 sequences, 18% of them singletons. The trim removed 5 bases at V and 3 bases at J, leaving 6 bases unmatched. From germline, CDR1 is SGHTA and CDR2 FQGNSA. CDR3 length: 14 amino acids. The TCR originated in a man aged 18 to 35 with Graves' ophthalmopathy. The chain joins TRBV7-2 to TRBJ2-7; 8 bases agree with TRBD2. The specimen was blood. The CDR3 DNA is TGTGCCAGCAGCCCAGCGGGGGACCTCTACGAGCAGTACTTC. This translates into CASSPAGDLYEQYF.